These 26 T cell receptor beta chains were sequenced from one sample in a study of identical twins. One entry per CDR3 protein, called by TCRdb with MiXCR from the 5' RACE reads. The repertoire consists of fewer than 250,000 distinct CDR3 sequences, with 6% to 8% occurring once and the leading ten covering over 5%. These data were also filed under a second study, of yellow fever vaccine responses in identical twins.

The specimen was CD8+ T cells sorted from blood. The origin of the receptors is a woman between 18 and 29 years old in good health.

The rearrangement links TRBV5-6 to TRBJ1-2, with 11 bases lining up with TRBD1. The V segment lost 3 bases and the J segment 3 bases; nucleotides outside the gene matches: 4. Germline V CDR1 and CDR2: SGHDT, YYEEEE. The CDR3 covers 15 residues. Here the CDR3 DNA reads TGTGCCAGCAGCTCCGGACAGGGGGCCTACTATGGCTACACCTTC. Amino acids: CASSSGQGAYYGYTF.

This clonotype appeared many times. The V call is TRBV9, the J call TRBJ2-1, with 7 bases fitting TRBD2. V shed 7 bases, J shed 6 bases, and the junction held 4 bases outside the gene matches. The CDR3 loop spans 12 amino acids. Germline V gene sequence: CDR1 SGDLS, CDR2 YYNGEE. The CDR3 region has the DNA TGTGCCAGCGGGAGGGCCCGCAATGAGCAGTTCTTC. This codes for CASGRARNEQFF.

This clonotype was seen more than once but under ten times. This chain's CDR3 is CASSRIAGAFNEQFF. The DNA of the CDR3 is TGTGCCAGCAGCCGTATAGCGGGGGCCTTCAATGAGCAGTTCTTC. The chain couples TRBV12-3 or TRBV12-4 to TRBJ2-1, with 9 nucleotides matching TRBD2. The CDR3 sequence is 15 residues long. The trim removed 6 bases at V and 6 bases at J, leaving 9 bases unmatched.

In DNA, the CDR3 is TGTGCCAGCAGCCCCCGGGTTCGGTTGGCGAGTGGAAACACCATATATTTT. This translates into CASSPRVRLASGNTIYF. The V and J genes are TRBV7-9 and TRBJ1-3; D ambiguous. The CDR3 runs 17 residues. V lost 5 bases and J lost 3, with 20 bases in between. Per germline, CDR1 SEHNR and CDR2 FQNEAQ (reference sequence).

Regarding this clonotype: One junction end disagrees with the germline gene, perhaps due to a read error. The rearrangement joins TRBV11-2 to TRBJ2-7; 12 positions match TRBD2. This CDR3 is 16 amino acids long. Germline lookup yields CDR1 SGHAT and CDR2 FQNNGV. CDR3 sequence (DNA): TGTGCCAGCAGCCCGGGACTAGCGGGTCGCTCCTACGTGCAGTACTTC. Encoded protein: CASSPGLAGRSYVQYF.

This clonotype occurred many times. This chain connects TRBV20-1 to TRBJ2-4, with D possibly matching TRBD1 (6 bases). Germline V gene lookup returns CDR1 DFQATT and CDR2 SNEGSKA (reference sequence). This CDR3 has 13 amino acids. Trimming stripped 0 bases from V and 6 bases from J, with 9 bases between. CDR3 residues: CSARDPDRNIQYF. The DNA for the CDR3 is TGCAGTGCTAGAGACCCGGACAGAAACATTCAGTACTTC.

This clonotype was detected only a few times. The rearrangement joins TRBV20-1 to TRBJ2-3; no definite D call. The V gene's germline CDR1 is DFQATT and CDR2 SNEGSKA (reference sequence). The V and J ends lost 0 bases and 5 bases respectively, with 18 bases between them. The length of the CDR3 is 16 residues. The CDR3 sequence: CSARDFRGDLRDTQYF. The CDR3 nucleotides are TGCAGTGCTAGAGATTTCCGCGGCGACCTCAGAGATACGCAGTATTTT.

The CDR3 bases are TGTGCCAGCAGTTTAACCTCGGCGGGCGCCTACGAGCAGTACTTC. Translated, it gives CASSLTSAGAYEQYF. The chain combines TRBV12-3 or TRBV12-4 with TRBJ2-7; perhaps TRBD2 as D (5 bases). Trimming removed 2 bases at V and 2 bases at J, with 13 bases between. The CDR3 sequence is 15 residues long.

In the case of this clonotype: A much larger clone lies one base from this, so it may be a read error. The V gene is TRBV5-1, the J gene TRBJ2-1, with D possibly TRBD1 on 5 matching bases. The CDR3 is 11 residues long. Germline V gives CDR1 SGHRS, CDR2 YFSETQ. CDR3 bases: TGCGCCTGCAGCCTGACAGTTGAGCAGTTCTTC. Translating gives CACSLTVEQFF.

This clonotype appeared a few times. CDR3 DNA sequence: TGTGCCAGCAGTGGAGGGGGGGACAGTAACACTGAAGCTTTCTTT. This gives the protein CASSGGGDSNTEAFF. The rearrangement uses TRBV12-3 or TRBV12-4 and TRBJ1-1, with 7 bases fitting TRBD1. J was trimmed by 2 bases and V by 5 bases; bases with no gene match: 8. The CDR3 consists of 15 residues.

This clonotype has at least ten counts. The rearrangement links TRBV12-3 or TRBV12-4 to TRBJ2-1, with TRBD1 matching over 11 bases. Trimming removed 5 bases from V and 1 base from J; junction bases left unmatched: 10. This CDR3 comprises 18 residues. CDR3 bases: TGTGCCAGCAGTCCGTTTTGGGGACAGGGGGTATCCTACAATGAGCAGTTCTTC. Translation gives CASSPFWGQGVSYNEQFF.

The chain carries TRBV7-7 and TRBJ2-3; TRBD2 agrees at 15 bases. The CDR3 covers 18 residues. With V trimmed by 2 bases and J by 4 bases, 7 bases remained unmatched. Germline CDR1 reads SSHAT; CDR2 reads FNYEAQ (reference sequence). CDR3: CASSLRGLAGGASDTQYF. CDR3 in DNA: TGTGCCAGCAGCTTAAGGGGACTAGCGGGAGGCGCGTCAGATACGCAGTATTTT.

A few counts support this clonotype. V and J are TRBV27 and TRBJ2-3; D may be TRBD1 (6 bases). Trimming took 5 bases from V and 2 from J, leaving 17 bases between them. CDR1 and CDR2 from the germline V gene are MNHEY and SMNVEV (reference sequence). This CDR3 is built from 16 residues. CDR3 sequence: CASSPPQGPLTDTQYF. Here the CDR3 DNA reads TGTGCCAGCAGTCCCCCTCAGGGGCCCCTCACAGATACGCAGTATTTT.

The V call is TRBV7-8, the J call TRBJ2-1; D is perhaps TRBD2 (5 bases). This CDR3 region has 14 residues. CDR1 and CDR2 (germline): SGHVS, FQNEAQ. V lost 0 bases and J lost 3, with 6 bases in between. CDR3 coding DNA: TGTGCCAGCAGCTTAGCGAGGGACTACAATGAGCAGTTCTTC. Protein product: CASSLARDYNEQFF.

This clonotype was found many times. The J gene is TRBJ2-1, the V gene TRBV5-1; 7 nucleotides line up with TRBD2. J was trimmed by 4 bases and V by 1 base; bases with no gene match: 5. CDR1 is SGHRS and CDR2 is YFSETQ in the germline V gene. This CDR3 contains 15 residues. CDR3 nucleotides: TGCGCCAGCAGCTTGAGACTAGCTTCTTACAATGAGCAGTTCTTC. Translated, it gives CASSLRLASYNEQFF.

This chain connects TRBV2 to TRBJ2-1; the match to TRBD2 covers 11 bases. Trimming took 11 bases from V and 0 from J; bases not matched to a gene: 15. This CDR3 contains 18 residues. Germline CDR1 reads SNHLY; CDR2 reads FYNNEI. CDR3 DNA: TGTGCCTTCTGCCCTGGGACTAGCGGCGATAGCTCCTACAATGAGCAGTTCTTC. Protein: CAFCPGTSGDSSYNEQFF.

This clonotype was recorded a few times. This chain joins TRBV27 and TRBJ2-7, with D tentatively TRBD2 (5 bases). Germline loops: CDR1 MNHEY, CDR2 SMNVEV (reference sequence). The CDR3 totals 13 residues. V dropped 4 bases and J dropped 7 bases, with 14 bases sitting between them. DNA for the CDR3: TGTGCCAGCAGTTCTGGACCACCGGGGGAGCAGTACTTC. Translation: CASSSGPPGEQYF.

This clonotype was seen a few times. V is TRBV6-1 and J is TRBJ2-7; D not resolved. This CDR3 spans 14 amino acids. Germline values: CDR1 MNHNS, CDR2 SASEGT. Trimming shortened V by 5 bases and J by 4 bases, and 15 bases separated the two germline ends. CDR3 nucleotide sequence: TGTGCCAGCAGTACAAGGGCAGTAATTTACGAGCAGTACGTC. This sequence encodes CASSTRAVIYEQYV.

The V and J genes are TRBV7-9 and TRBJ2-7; 12 positions agree with TRBD2. The V gene end was trimmed by 5 bases and the J gene end by 5 bases; junction bases not matched to a gene: 7. In germline, CDR1 is SEHNR, CDR2 FQNEAQ (reference sequence). The CDR3 runs to 15 residues. CDR3 sequence: CASSPGLAGRDEQYF. The CDR3 nucleotides are TGTGCCAGCAGCCCAGGACTAGCGGGACGGGACGAGCAGTACTTC.

The chain links TRBV11-2 to TRBJ2-5; 16 bases line up with TRBD2. Losses at the gene ends were 5 bases for V and 5 bases for J; bases not matched to a gene: 11. CDR1 and CDR2 (germline): SGHAT, FQNNGV. The CDR3 runs to 18 residues. The CDR3 is CASSRGPGLAGGYETQYF. CDR3 nucleotides: TGTGCCAGCAGCCGTGGACCGGGACTAGCGGGGGGGTATGAGACCCAGTACTTC.

This clonotype occurred a few times. The rearrangement uses TRBV28 and TRBJ2-5; 7 bases map to TRBD1. In germline, CDR1 is MDHEN, CDR2 SYDVKM. The V segment lost 2 bases and the J segment 4 bases; nucleotides outside the gene matches: 16. This CDR3 is built from 18 residues. Written as DNA, the CDR3 is TGTGCCAGCAGTTTAGTAGACAGGGAACGTGTGTGGGGAGAGACCCAGTACTTC. It specifies CASSLVDRERVWGETQYF.

Only a few counts were recorded for this clonotype. The chain uses TRBV24-1 and TRBJ2-7; tentative D call: TRBD2 (5 bases). V dropped 2 bases and J dropped 3 bases, with 19 bases sitting between them. The CDR3 consists of 17 residues. Germline-derived CDR1 and CDR2 are KGHDR and SFDVKD. CDR3 DNA sequence: TGTGCCACCAGTGATTCGGGGTCCCTGACTGGAAACTACGAGCAGTACTTC. Translation gives CATSDSGSLTGNYEQYF.

This chain uses TRBV6-1 with TRBJ2-7; D ambiguous. The V and J ends lost 5 bases and 0 bases respectively, with 17 bases between them. This CDR3 has 16 residues. CDR1 and CDR2 (germline): MNHNS, SASEGT. The CDR3 DNA is TGTGCCAGCAGTAAAGACCTACCCCAGATCTCCTACGAGCAGTACTTC. It is translated as CASSKDLPQISYEQYF.

This clonotype has at least ten counts. The J gene is TRBJ2-7, the V gene TRBV5-1; TRBD1 is a possible D gene (6 bases). The CDR3 covers 17 residues. V lost 3 bases and J 7 bases, leaving 26 bases between the germline ends. In germline, CDR1 is SGHRS, CDR2 YFSETQ. The CDR3 sequence: CASSSKQGRANLGEQYV. For the CDR3, the DNA is TGCGCCAGCAGCTCCAAACAGGGACGAGCGAACCTTGGGGAGCAGTACGTC.

This clonotype showed up just a few times. The chain recombines TRBV20-1 with TRBJ2-7; a weak D match, TRBD1 (7 bases). V was pared by 1 base and J by 4 bases, with 14 bases between. Germline V lookup: CDR1 DFQATT, CDR2 SNEGSKA (reference sequence). The CDR3 loop spans 14 amino acids. CDR3 in amino acids: CSARGDSGRYEQYV. CDR3 DNA sequence: TGCAGTGCTAGAGGGGACAGCGGGCGTTACGAGCAGTACGTC.

This clonotype was counted ten times or more. V gene TRBV12-3 or TRBV12-4 combines with J gene TRBJ2-7; D is undetermined. The CDR3 totals 13 residues. Trimming shortened V by 3 bases and J by 3 bases, and 9 bases separated the two germline ends. The CDR3 here is CASSFGLFYEQYF. The CDR3 DNA sequence: TGTGCCAGCAGTTTTGGTCTGTTCTACGAGCAGTACTTC.